The TCR beta chain described here comes from a study of beta chain features in type 1 diabetes. Germline CDR1 reads MDHEN; CDR2 reads SYDVKM. V lost 3 bases and J lost 6, with 4 bases in between. The CDR3 runs 11 residues. Study results and limitations: Shortening that was moderate but significant affected the TCRB CDR3s of Type 1 diabetes patients in all four CD4+ subsets.

As every portion of the isolated RNA was reverse transcribed, the sequencing read expressed TCRB transcripts. The method was immunoSEQ multiplex PCR; TCRdb's version includes in-frame clones alone and lacks a portion of them. The sample consists of about 650,000 clones, 12% of them appearing once. Comments on this clone: What it binds is unknown.

The clonotype comes from a man aged 30 to 39 with type 1 diabetes. The chain links TRBV28 to TRBJ2-3; D remains unclear. Material: naive CD4+ T cells from blood. CDR3 protein: CASSFWDTQYF. In DNA form, the CDR3 reads TGTGCCAGCAGTTTTTGGGATACGCAGTATTTT. The full variable domain, in which reference TRBV28 and TRBJ2-3 provide the parts outside the CDR3, is DVKVTQSSRYLVKRTGEKVFLECVQDMDHENMFWYRQDPGLGLRLIYFSYDVKMKEKGDIPEGYSVSREKKERFSLILESASTNQTSMYLCASSFWDTQYFGPGTRLTVL.